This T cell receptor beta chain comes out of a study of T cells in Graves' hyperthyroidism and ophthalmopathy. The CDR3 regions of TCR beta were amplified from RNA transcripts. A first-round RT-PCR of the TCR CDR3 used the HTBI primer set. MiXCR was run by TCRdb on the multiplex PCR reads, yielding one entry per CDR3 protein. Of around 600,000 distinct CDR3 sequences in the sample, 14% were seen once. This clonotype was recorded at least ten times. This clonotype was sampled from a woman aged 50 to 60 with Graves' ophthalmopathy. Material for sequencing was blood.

Here the CDR3 DNA reads TGTGCCAGCAGTTCGGGGGCTAGACTAGCGGGACCCCATGAGCAGTTCTTC. Its translation: CASSSGARLAGPHEQFF. V gene TRBV12-3 or TRBV12-4 combines with J gene TRBJ2-1; 11 nucleotides agree with TRBD2. The V gene end was trimmed by 4 bases and the J gene end by 8 bases; junction bases not matched to a gene: 13. This CDR3 has 17 amino acids.